The rows below give T cell receptor beta chains drawn from one sample of a study of T cells in Graves' hyperthyroidism and ophthalmopathy. MiXCR, applied by TCRdb to the multiplex PCR reads, yields one record per CDR3 protein. This table holds roughly 280,000 distinct CDR3 sequences, 22% found once. The sequenced sample was blood. These receptors all come from a man between 25 and 39 years old with Graves' ophthalmopathy. The CDR3 runs from the conserved cysteine through the conserved F or W. D genes are given only for firm matches. The size of a clone is reported for some rows only, either as once, few or many, or as a class for expanded clones.

CDR3 DNA: TGCAGTGCTAGAGCCGGCGGGAGGGGCACCGGGGAGCTGTTTTTT
CDR3 protein: CSARAGGRGTGELFF
V gene: TRBV20-1
D gene: TRBD2
clone size: many
J gene: TRBJ2-2

CDR3 DNA: TGTGCCAGCAGTACGAGTCGCAGGGGGCACACTGAAGCTTTCTTT
CDR3 protein: CASSTSRRGHTEAFF
V gene: TRBV6-1
D gene: TRBD1
clone size: few
J gene: TRBJ1-1

CDR3 DNA: TGTGCCAGCAGTTATATGGGGTCCACCGGGGAGCTGTTTTTT
CDR3 protein: CASSYMGSTGELFF
V gene: TRBV6-1
D gene: NA
clone size: NA
J gene: TRBJ2-2

CDR3 DNA: TGTGCCAGCAGCTTAGCCAGCGGGATTGATACGCAGTATTTT
CDR3 protein: CASSLASGIDTQYF
V gene: TRBV7-9
D gene: TRBD2
clone size: few
J gene: TRBJ2-3

CDR3 DNA: TGTGCCAGCAGTGAACCAGGGGGGGAGACCCAGTACTTC
CDR3 protein: CASSEPGGETQYF
V gene: TRBV6-1
D gene: NA
clone size: NA
J gene: TRBJ2-5

CDR3 DNA: TGTGCCAGCAGTTTATGGGGAGGGACAGAGACCGGGGAGCTGTTTTTT
CDR3 protein: CASSLWGGTETGELFF
V gene: TRBV28
D gene: NA
clone size: once
J gene: TRBJ2-2

CDR3 DNA: TGTGCCAGCCGCGGCGGGGGAACAGGGCAGCCCCAGCATTTT
CDR3 protein: CASRGGGTGQPQHF
V gene: TRBV6-1
D gene: NA
clone size: NA
J gene: TRBJ1-5

CDR3 DNA: TGTGCCAGCAAGACTAGCGGGACGTCCTACGAGCAGTACTTC
CDR3 protein: CASKTSGTSYEQYF
V gene: TRBV28
D gene: TRBD2
clone size: few
J gene: TRBJ2-7

CDR3 DNA: TGTGCCAGTTCAATAGCGGGAGGGTACAATGAGCAGTTCTTC
CDR3 protein: CASSIAGGYNEQFF
V gene: TRBV7-3
D gene: TRBD2
clone size: few
J gene: TRBJ2-1

CDR3 DNA: TGTGCCAGCAGTCCGTTAACTAGCGGGAGCCGGAATGAGCAGTTCTTC
CDR3 protein: CASSPLTSGSRNEQFF
V gene: TRBV2
D gene: TRBD2
clone size: many
J gene: TRBJ2-1

CDR3 DNA: TGTGCCAGCAGCCTCGGGACTAGCGGGAGGAGGGGCACAGATACGCAGTATTTT
CDR3 protein: CASSLGTSGRRGTDTQYF
V gene: TRBV11-2
D gene: TRBD2
clone size: NA
J gene: TRBJ2-3

CDR3 DNA: TGCGCCAGCAGGACCGGACAGAACTATAATTCACCCCTCCACTTT
CDR3 protein: CASRTGQNYNSPLHF
V gene: TRBV5-1
D gene: NA
clone size: NA
J gene: TRBJ1-6

CDR3 DNA: TGTGCCAGCAGTCCGACGACAGGGAGCGGTAATGAGCAGTTCTTC
CDR3 protein: CASSPTTGSGNEQFF
V gene: TRBV28
D gene: TRBD1
clone size: many
J gene: TRBJ2-1

CDR3 DNA: TGTGCCAGCAGTACAGGGAACAGCAATCAGCCCCAGCATTTT
CDR3 protein: CASSTGNSNQPQHF
V gene: TRBV28
D gene: NA
clone size: many
J gene: TRBJ1-5

CDR3 DNA: TGTGCCAGCAGCCCGTTAGCGGGAGGAGGGAACATTCAGTACTTC
CDR3 protein: CASSPLAGGGNIQYF
V gene: TRBV2
D gene: TRBD2
clone size: many
J gene: TRBJ2-4

CDR3 DNA: TGTGCCAGCAGTCCGGCAGGGGAATGGCTAGCGGGAGACCAAGAGACCCAGTACTTC
CDR3 protein: CASSPAGEWLAGDQETQYF
V gene: TRBV3-1
D gene: TRBD2
clone size: NA
J gene: TRBJ2-5

CDR3 DNA: TGTGCCAGCAGTGGGACACGCAATGAAGCTTTCTTT
CDR3 protein: CASSGTRNEAFF
V gene: TRBV2
D gene: NA
clone size: many
J gene: TRBJ1-1

CDR3 DNA: TGTGCCAGCAGCCCCAGGACAGGGGGGAACACTGAAGCTTTCTTT
CDR3 protein: CASSPRTGGNTEAFF
V gene: TRBV9
D gene: TRBD1
clone size: NA
J gene: TRBJ1-1

CDR3 DNA: TGTGCCAGCAGGCCACCGGGACTATCTAACTACGAGCAGTACTTC
CDR3 protein: CASRPPGLSNYEQYF
V gene: TRBV27
D gene: TRBD2
clone size: NA
J gene: TRBJ2-7

CDR3 DNA: TGCAGTGCCCCGGGACTAGTAGTAATTGGTGAGCAGTTCTTC
CDR3 protein: CSAPGLVVIGEQFF
V gene: TRBV20-1
D gene: TRBD2
clone size: many
J gene: TRBJ2-1

CDR3 DNA: TGTGCCAGCAGCCAAGGGACAGGGGGAGGAAGGAACACTGAAGCTTTCTTT
CDR3 protein: CASSQGTGGGRNTEAFF
V gene: TRBV11-3
D gene: TRBD1
clone size: many
J gene: TRBJ1-1

CDR3 DNA: TGTGCCAGCAGCCGATCCGCGTTCAGGGATACGCAGTATTTT
CDR3 protein: CASSRSAFRDTQYF
V gene: TRBV14
D gene: NA
clone size: few
J gene: TRBJ2-3

CDR3 DNA: TGTGCCAGCATTCTTACCGGGACGGGCTATGGCTACACCTTC
CDR3 protein: CASILTGTGYGYTF
V gene: TRBV28
D gene: NA
clone size: many
J gene: TRBJ1-2

CDR3 DNA: TGTGCCACCAGTGCCCCCGGACTAGCGGGCTCCTACAATGAGCAGTTCTTC
CDR3 protein: CATSAPGLAGSYNEQFF
V gene: TRBV24-1
D gene: TRBD2
clone size: NA
J gene: TRBJ2-1

CDR3 DNA: TGTGCCAGCAGCCTTGTTACGGGCGACGAGCAGTACTTC
CDR3 protein: CASSLVTGDEQYF
V gene: TRBV14
D gene: NA
clone size: NA
J gene: TRBJ2-7

CDR3 DNA: TGTGCCAGCAGCTTGCAGACTAGCGGGGGGCAGTTCTTC
CDR3 protein: CASSLQTSGGQFF
V gene: TRBV11-3
D gene: TRBD2
clone size: NA
J gene: TRBJ2-1

CDR3 DNA: TGTGCCAGCAGCTTTTCACTAGCGGGATTGGATACGCAGTATTTT
CDR3 protein: CASSFSLAGLDTQYF
V gene: TRBV7-2
D gene: TRBD2
clone size: NA
J gene: TRBJ2-3

CDR3 DNA: TGTGCCAGCAGTAACAGGGAATATGGCTACACCTTC
CDR3 protein: CASSNREYGYTF
V gene: TRBV7-8
D gene: NA
clone size: few
J gene: TRBJ1-2

CDR3 DNA: TGTGCCAGCAGCTTGTTACTAGGAGAGACCCAGTACTTC
CDR3 protein: CASSLLLGETQYF
V gene: TRBV7-3
D gene: NA
clone size: NA
J gene: TRBJ2-5

CDR3 DNA: TGTGCCTGGATAGCCCCCGGGGACCCGCCCTACGAGCAGTACTTC
CDR3 protein: CAWIAPGDPPYEQYF
V gene: TRBV30
D gene: NA
clone size: few
J gene: TRBJ2-7

CDR3 DNA: TGTGCCAGCAGCCCGCAGGGGGCAGGGCCCCAGGAGACCCAGTACTTC
CDR3 protein: CASSPQGAGPQETQYF
V gene: TRBV7-3
D gene: TRBD1
clone size: few
J gene: TRBJ2-5

CDR3 DNA: TGTGCCAGCACCCTGGGGGGGGCACACACTGAAGCTTTCTTT
CDR3 protein: CASTLGGAHTEAFF
V gene: TRBV5-5
D gene: NA
clone size: many
J gene: TRBJ1-1

CDR3 DNA: TGTGCCAGCAGTTTAGTGGGGCCCATAGGCAACTACGAGCAGTACTTC
CDR3 protein: CASSLVGPIGNYEQYF
V gene: TRBV12-3/TRBV12-4
D gene: NA
clone size: few
J gene: TRBJ2-7

CDR3 DNA: TGCAGTGCTACCCGACAGGGCTTCACCTACGAGCAGTACTTC
CDR3 protein: CSATRQGFTYEQYF
V gene: TRBV20-1
D gene: TRBD1
clone size: many
J gene: TRBJ2-7

CDR3 DNA: TGTGCCAGCAGCTTATGGACACAGGGGGTCAGGGGCAATGAGCAGTTCTTC
CDR3 protein: CASSLWTQGVRGNEQFF
V gene: TRBV7-3
D gene: TRBD1
clone size: NA
J gene: TRBJ2-1

CDR3 DNA: TGTGCCAGCAGACAGCGGGATGAGCAGTTCTTC
CDR3 protein: CASRQRDEQFF
V gene: TRBV6-2/TRBV6-3
D gene: NA
clone size: NA
J gene: TRBJ2-1

CDR3 DNA: TGTGCCAGCAGCTTGTACGGGTCTGGGGCCAACGTCCTGACTTTC
CDR3 protein: CASSLYGSGANVLTF
V gene: TRBV5-1
D gene: NA
clone size: few
J gene: TRBJ2-6

CDR3 DNA: TGTGCCAGCAACAACCCAGTCGGGAGCTTCTCCTACAATGAGCAGTTCTTC
CDR3 protein: CASNNPVGSFSYNEQFF
V gene: TRBV28
D gene: NA
clone size: few
J gene: TRBJ2-1